The 23 T cell receptor beta chains reported below all come from one sample, sequenced in a study of blood T cells in healthy people across ages. Next came a second PCR, run for roughly 6 to 11 cycles, which used a sample-barcoded 5' primer along with a J-beta primer mix. TCRdb independently ran MiXCR on the 5' RACE reads; one entry per CDR3 protein. The table shows under 800,000 distinct CDR3 sequences, with roughly 43% occurring only once. Sequenced material: blood. The receptors stem from an older woman in good health.

The rearrangement uses TRBV14 and TRBJ2-7, with 9 bases aligning to TRBD1. Per the germline V gene, CDR1 is SGHDN and CDR2 is FVKESK. This CDR3 region has 13 residues. The V segment lost 4 bases and the J segment 6 bases; nucleotides outside the gene matches: 4. The CDR3 is CASSPRTGAEQYF. The CDR3 coding sequence is TGTGCCAGCAGCCCCCGGACAGGGGCCGAGCAGTACTTC.

This chain connects TRBV10-3 to TRBJ2-1; no firm D call. V gave up 2 bases and J gave up 5 bases, with 7 bases separating them. The CDR3 sequence is 13 residues long. Germline values: CDR1 ENHRY, CDR2 SYGVKD. The CDR3 sequence is CAISEGQHNEQFF. CDR3 coding DNA: TGTGCCATCAGTGAGGGCCAGCACAATGAGCAGTTCTTC.

This clonotype was counted a few times. The chain employs TRBV20-1 and TRBJ2-4; 7 bases agree with TRBD2. Germline CDR1 DFQATT, CDR2 SNEGSKA (reference sequence). V lost 3 bases and J lost 8; bases outside the gene matches: 10. The CDR3 loop spans 14 amino acids. CDR3 sequence reads: CSASKGTMGHIQYF. DNA for the CDR3: TGCAGTGCTAGTAAAGGGACTATGGGTCACATTCAGTACTTC.

This chain links TRBV20-1 with TRBJ1-5; TRBD1 aligns across 9 bases. Germline lookup yields CDR1 DFQATT and CDR2 SNEGSKA (reference sequence). The CDR3 has 13 residues. The ends lost 1 base at V and 8 bases at J; junction bases unmatched: 3. The CDR3 DNA is TGCAGTGCTAGAGGACAGGGGGGAGAGCCCCAGCATTTT. It yields the protein CSARGQGGEPQHF.

In its sample, this clonotype was seen a few times. V gene TRBV5-1 combines with J gene TRBJ1-6; perhaps TRBD1 as D (5 bases). V was trimmed by 0 bases and J by 6 bases, leaving 10 bases between them. The CDR3 consists of 15 residues. Germline-derived CDR1 and CDR2 are SGHRS and YFSETQ. CDR3 DNA sequence: TGCGCCAGCAGCTTGGGGGGCGTTGGTAATTCACCCCTCCACTTT. Protein product: CASSLGGVGNSPLHF. Filled out from reference TRBV5-1 and TRBJ1-6, the complete variable domain reads KAGVTQTPRYLIKTRGQQVTLSCSPISGHRSVSWYQQTPGQGLQFLFEYFSETQRNKGNFPGRFSGRQFSNSRSEMNVSTLELGDSALYLCASSLGGVGNSPLHFGNGTRLTVT.

V and J are TRBV12-3 or TRBV12-4 and TRBJ2-5, with 9 bases fitting TRBD2. The V segment lost 3 bases and the J segment 11 bases; nucleotides outside the gene matches: 16. This CDR3 contains 16 residues. The CDR3 sequence is CASSFTLAGANNEQYF. CDR3 DNA sequence: TGTGCCAGCAGTTTTACCTTAGCGGGGGCCAACAATGAGCAGTACTTC.

This clonotype was detected a few times. At one of its ends the junction is not consistent with the germline gene, which may arise from a read error. The rearrangement joins TRBV7-9 to TRBJ2-3; TRBD1 matches at 8 bases. Germline CDR1 reads SEHNR; CDR2 reads FQNEAQ (reference sequence). The CDR3 contains 14 residues. CDR3 residues: CASLRQGSTDTQYF. Here the CDR3 DNA reads TGTGCCAGCCTCCGACAGGGGAGCACAGACACGCAGTATTTT.

The chain employs TRBV10-3 and TRBJ2-1, with 14 bases lining up with TRBD2. The ends lost 4 bases at V and 9 bases at J; junction bases unmatched: 2. Per the germline V gene, CDR1 is ENHRY and CDR2 is SYGVKD. This CDR3 is built from 14 residues. The CDR3: CAISGLAGGGEQFF. The CDR3 region has the DNA TGTGCCATCAGTGGACTAGCGGGAGGGGGTGAGCAGTTCTTC.

The rearrangement joins TRBV12-3 or TRBV12-4 to TRBJ2-3; the D gene is possibly TRBD2 (5 bases). The CDR3 is 16 residues long. V gave up 3 bases and J gave up 3 bases, with 16 bases separating them. This CDR3 is CASSLAPIGNTDTQYF. CDR3 sequence (DNA): TGTGCCAGCAGTTTGGCGCCTATCGGGAATACAGATACGCAGTATTTT.

V usage is TRBV7-6 and J usage is TRBJ1-2; perhaps TRBD1 as D (5 bases). V dropped 5 bases and J dropped 4 bases, with 17 bases sitting between them. Germline CDR1 and CDR2: SGHVS and FNYEAQ. The CDR3 loop spans 15 amino acids. In DNA form, the CDR3 reads TGTGCCAGCAGCCCCAACCCGGGGGGTTCCTATGGCTACACCTTC. Translated: CASSPNPGGSYGYTF. The whole variable domain, remainder taken from reference TRBV7-6 and TRBJ1-2, is GAGVSQSPRYKVTKRGQDVALRCDPISGHVSLYWYRQALGQGPEFLTYFNYEAQQDKSGLPNDRFSAERPEGSISTLTIQRTEQRDSAMYRCASSPNPGGSYGYTFGSGTRLTVV.

This chain links TRBV6-1 with TRBJ2-1; D might be TRBD2 (6 bases). CDR3 length: 13 amino acids. The V end lost 4 bases, the J end lost 6 bases, and 10 bases lay between the germline ends. Germline loops: CDR1 MNHNS, CDR2 SASEGT. In DNA, the CDR3 is TGTGCCAGCAGTGCGGGAGTTGTCAATGAGCAGTTCTTC. It translates to CASSAGVVNEQFF.

The genes are TRBV9 and TRBJ2-7; the D gene is possibly TRBD1 (6 bases). Germline CDR1 reads SGDLS; CDR2 reads YYNGEE. The CDR3 extends over 14 amino acids. The V gene lost 5 bases and the J gene lost 0 bases, with 12 bases spanning the gap. Here the CDR3 reads CASSKGVSSYEQYF. Here the CDR3 DNA reads TGTGCCAGCAGTAAGGGGGTAAGCTCCTACGAGCAGTACTTC.

V is TRBV9 and J is TRBJ1-2; D perhaps matches TRBD1 (5 bases). V lost 4 bases to trimming and J lost 8 bases, with 15 bases between them. Germline V lookup: CDR1 SGDLS, CDR2 YYNGEE. The CDR3 consists of 13 residues. This CDR3 reads CASSLRDWEGYTF. CDR3 DNA: TGTGCCAGCAGCCTAAGGGACTGGGAAGGCTACACCTTC.

The chain couples TRBV7-3 to TRBJ2-5; D possibly corresponds to TRBD1 (5 bases). Germline V gene data show CDR1 as SGHTA and CDR2 as FQGTGA. V was clipped by 6 bases and J by 2 bases, with 16 bases between them. The CDR3 runs 15 residues. CDR3 residues: CASRMQGYRQETQYF. The CDR3 DNA follows: TGTGCCAGCAGAATGCAGGGTTATCGTCAAGAGACCCAGTACTTC.

A few counts support this clonotype. The chain combines TRBV7-2 with TRBJ1-5; 10 nucleotides agree with TRBD1. CDR1 and CDR2 (germline): SGHTA, FQGNSA. CDR3 length: 16 residues. Trimming at V came to 2 bases and at J to 7 bases, leaving 8 bases not matched to a gene. In DNA form, the CDR3 reads TGTGCCAGCAGCTTAAGACAGGGGGCGGGTGGGCAGCCCCAGCATTTT. Translated: CASSLRQGAGGQPQHF.

A note on this clonotype: Possible read error: a much larger clone is one base away. This chain uses TRBV6-5 with TRBJ2-1; the D is unclear. TRBJ2-7 matches the DNA end more closely, so the J call is doubtful. In germline, CDR1 is MNHEY, CDR2 SVGAGI. The CDR3 loop spans 15 amino acids. The CDR3 is CASSYTLGSYNEQYF. The CDR3 bases are TGTGCCAGCAGTTACACCCTGGGCTCCTACAATGAGCAGTACTTC.

The rearrangement links TRBV13 to TRBJ2-5; D gene ambiguous. The CDR3 runs to 15 residues. Per germline, CDR1 PRHDT and CDR2 FYEKMQ (reference sequence). V lost 5 bases and J lost 2, with 15 bases in between. CDR3 sequence: CASSPPMKKQETQYF. CDR3 in DNA: TGTGCCAGCAGCCCGCCCATGAAGAAACAAGAGACCCAGTACTTC.

This clonotype was seen a handful of times. The chain joins TRBV7-2 to TRBJ2-1; 9 positions match TRBD2. V shed 0 bases, J shed 5 bases, and the junction held 2 bases outside the gene matches. CDR3 length: 15 amino acids. Per the germline V gene, CDR1 is SGHTA and CDR2 is FQGNSA. CDR3 coding DNA: TGTGCCAGCAGCTTAGCGTCTAGCGGGAACAATGAGCAGTTCTTC. Residues: CASSLASSGNNEQFF.

V usage is TRBV11-2 and J usage is TRBJ2-1; tentatively, D is TRBD2 (7 bases). The CDR3 loop spans 19 amino acids. Germline-derived CDR1 and CDR2 are SGHAT and FQNNGV. V lost 2 bases, J lost 7 bases, and 27 bases lay in between. The CDR3, as DNA: TGTGCCAGCAGCTTATTAGCCCCAGGCGGGGGCAAAAGAAGGAATGAGCAGTTCTTC. Its protein product is CASSLLAPGGGKRRNEQFF.

Turning to this clonotype: This may stem from a read error, because a much larger clone lies one nucleotide away. The chain combines TRBV29-1 with TRBJ2-1; 10 bases are a match to TRBD1. Germline assignment: CDR1 SQVTM and CDR2 ANQGSEA. The CDR3 totals 13 residues. The CDR3 protein is CSVAGQGVGERFF. DNA for the CDR3: TGCAGCGTTGCAGGACAGGGGGTTGGTGAGCGGTTCTTC.

The CDR3 loop is CASSLPEATQYF. The CDR3 nucleotides are TGTGCCAGCAGTTTACCCGAGGCGACCCAGTACTTC. The rearrangement links TRBV28 to TRBJ2-5; D uncertain. The CDR3 length is 12 residues. CDR1 is MDHEN, CDR2 SYDVKM, per germline. V gave up 2 bases and J gave up 7 bases, with 8 bases separating them.

This clonotype was observed a single time. The chain recombines TRBV6-2 or TRBV6-3 with TRBJ2-7; D call uncertain. The V and J ends lost 5 bases and 2 bases respectively, with 7 bases between them. This CDR3 has 12 residues. Germline V lookup: CDR1 MNHEY, CDR2 SVGEGT. CDR3 coding DNA: TGTGCCAGCAGTAACAACACCTACGAGCAGTACTTC. Protein: CASSNNTYEQYF.

The gene calls are TRBV7-9 and TRBJ2-1, with unresolved D. This CDR3 is built from 15 residues. From germline, CDR1 is SEHNR and CDR2 FQNEAQ (reference sequence). V gave up 1 base and J gave up 0 bases, with 7 bases separating them. The CDR3 spells CASSLVTSSYNEQFF. For the CDR3, the DNA is TGTGCCAGCAGCTTAGTAACGAGCTCCTACAATGAGCAGTTCTTC.